These T cell receptor beta chains were read from a single sample in a study of blood T cell repertoires in COVID-19. The assay was immunoSEQ multiplex PCR, and TCRdb's table has in-frame clones only and misses some. This table has under 350,000 clones, about 89% appearing once. Sequencing input: peripheral blood. All receptors come from a middle-aged man with acute or convalescent COVID-19. Each CDR3 is given with its conserved first and last residue. The D gene is left open where the match is weak. Some rows mark clone size as missing; the rest say once, few, many or name a class of expanded clone.

length: 13
J: TRBJ2-3
V: TRBV5-1
size: NA
D: NA
DNA: TGCGCCAGCTCCGAAGCTAGCACAGATACGCAGTATTTT
CDR3: CASSEASTDTQYF

length: 15
J: TRBJ1-4
V: TRBV30
size: NA
D: NA
DNA: TGTGCCTGGAGTGTACTCAGAGGCTTTAATGAAAAACTGTTTTTT
CDR3: CAWSVLRGFNEKLFF

length: 15
J: TRBJ1-1
V: TRBV24-1
size: NA
D: TRBD1
DNA: TGTGCCACCAGTGACTCCGGGACAGGGGACACTGAAGCTTTCTTT
CDR3: CATSDSGTGDTEAFF

length: 12
J: TRBJ2-7
V: TRBV5-5
size: NA
D: NA
DNA: TGTGCCAGCAGCTTGGCAACCTACGAGCAGTACTTC
CDR3: CASSLATYEQYF

length: 15
J: TRBJ1-1
V: TRBV7-9
size: NA
D: NA
DNA: TGTGCCAGCAGCTTAGAGGCGGGATCGAACACTGAAGCTTTCTTT
CDR3: CASSLEAGSNTEAFF

length: 17
J: TRBJ1-4
V: TRBV7-9
size: NA
D: TRBD1
DNA: TGTGCCAGCAGCATCGACAGGGCCCTTTCAACTAATGAAAAACTGTTTTTT
CDR3: CASSIDRALSTNEKLFF

length: 12
J: TRBJ1-2
V: TRBV2
size: NA
D: NA
DNA: TGTGCCAGCAGTCCGCAGTCCTATGGCTACACCTTC
CDR3: CASSPQSYGYTF

length: 13
J: TRBJ1-1
V: TRBV7-2
size: NA
D: NA
DNA: TGTGCCAGCAGCTTATTGAGTAGCACTGAAGCTTTCTTT
CDR3: CASSLLSSTEAFF

length: 12
J: TRBJ1-1
V: TRBV18
size: once
D: NA
DNA: TGTGCCAGCTCACCGTCAGGGGATGAAGCTTTCTTT
CDR3: CASSPSGDEAFF

length: 13
J: TRBJ2-1
V: TRBV5-6
size: NA
D: NA
DNA: TGTGCCAGCAGCCTCGCGGAACGAGGTGAGCAGTTCTTC
CDR3: CASSLAERGEQFF

length: 13
J: TRBJ2-1
V: TRBV15
size: NA
D: NA
DNA: TGTGCCACCAGCAGAGATCCAGGTCAAAGGGGGTTCTTC
CDR3: CATSRDPGQRGFF

length: 14
J: TRBJ2-1
V: TRBV5-1
size: NA
D: TRBD1
DNA: TGCGCCAGCAGCTTGGACCCAGGGGGTGGTGAGCAGTTCTTC
CDR3: CASSLDPGGGEQFF

length: 12
J: TRBJ1-6
V: TRBV10-1
size: NA
D: NA
DNA: TGCGCCAGCGAATCGGATAATTCACCCCTCCACTTT
CDR3: CASESDNSPLHF

length: 14
J: TRBJ2-1
V: TRBV7-9
size: few
D: NA
DNA: TGTGCCAGCAGCTTAGACAGTTCCTACAATGAGCAGTTCTTC
CDR3: CASSLDSSYNEQFF

length: 14
J: TRBJ1-1
V: TRBV7-2
size: NA
D: NA
DNA: TGTGCCAGCAGCTTCCTACAGGGAAACACTGAAGCTTTCTTT
CDR3: CASSFLQGNTEAFF

length: 12
J: TRBJ1-4
V: TRBV28
size: NA
D: NA
DNA: TGTGCCAGCAGCTCAGGGGATGAAAAACTGTTTTTT
CDR3: CASSSGDEKLFF

length: 13
J: TRBJ1-6
V: TRBV10-3
size: NA
D: NA
DNA: TGTGCCATCAGTGTCGAGTATAATTCACCCCTCCACTTT
CDR3: CAISVEYNSPLHF

length: 16
J: TRBJ2-1
V: TRBV7-3
size: NA
D: NA
DNA: TGTGCCAGCAGCCAATGGGGGCTAAGAGAGGCAAATGAGCAGTTCTTC
CDR3: CASSQWGLREANEQFF

length: 14
J: TRBJ1-5
V: TRBV7-2
size: few
D: TRBD1
DNA: TGTGCCAGCAGCCAGGGGTCAGGGGGACAGCCCCAGCATTTT
CDR3: CASSQGSGGQPQHF

length: 13
J: TRBJ1-1
V: TRBV10-1
size: NA
D: NA
DNA: TGCGCCAGCAGAGCTCAGGCGAACACTGAAGCTTTCTTT
CDR3: CASRAQANTEAFF

length: 12
J: TRBJ2-1
V: TRBV5-4
size: once
D: NA
DNA: TGTGCCAGCAGCACAGACAGCAATGAGCAGTTCTTC
CDR3: CASSTDSNEQFF

length: 14
J: TRBJ1-6
V: TRBV19
size: NA
D: NA
DNA: TGTGCCAGTAGTTTGAGCTCCTATAATTCACCCCTCCACTTT
CDR3: CASSLSSYNSPLHF

length: 15
J: TRBJ1-1
V: TRBV23-1
size: once
D: NA
DNA: TGCGCCAGCAGTCAATTGGGTACAGGGTACACTGGGGCTTTCTTT
CDR3: CASSQLGTGYTGAFF

length: 16
J: TRBJ2-3
V: TRBV11-2
size: few
D: TRBD1
DNA: TGTGCCAGCAGCTTAAAGGGACAGGGTACAACAGATACGCAGTATTTT
CDR3: CASSLKGQGTTDTQYF

length: 15
J: TRBJ2-7
V: TRBV5-4
size: NA
D: NA
DNA: TGTGCCAGCAGCTTTAGCCAGTATAGCTCCTACGAGCAGTACTTC
CDR3: CASSFSQYSSYEQYF

length: 15
J: TRBJ1-5
V: TRBV3-1/TRBV3-2
size: few
D: TRBD1
DNA: TGTGCCAGCAGCCAAAGGACAGGGGGAGGACAGCCCCAGCATTTT
CDR3: CASSQRTGGGQPQHF

length: 13
J: TRBJ1-2
V: TRBV5-1
size: NA
D: NA
DNA: TGCGCCAGCAGCTTGGATACAGGATATGGCTACACCTTC
CDR3: CASSLDTGYGYTF

length: 13
J: TRBJ1-1
V: TRBV2
size: once
D: NA
DNA: TGTGCCAGCAGTGAGGGCTGGCGCACTGAAGCTTTCTTT
CDR3: CASSEGWRTEAFF

length: 18
J: TRBJ1-2
V: TRBV4-1
size: NA
D: NA
DNA: TGCGCCAGCAGCCAAGAGTCTCCTGCGGGGACGCGGGGCTATGGCTACACCTTC
CDR3: CASSQESPAGTRGYGYTF

length: 15
J: TRBJ2-1
V: TRBV4-1
size: NA
D: TRBD1
DNA: TGCGCCAGCTCGTTTACAGGGGGGCGGTACAATGAGCAGTTCTTC
CDR3: CASSFTGGRYNEQFF

length: 13
J: TRBJ2-3
V: TRBV18
size: NA
D: TRBD1
DNA: TGTGCCAGCTCAGACAGGGAAGCAGATACGCAGTATTTT
CDR3: CASSDREADTQYF

length: 12
J: TRBJ1-4
V: TRBV2
size: once
D: NA
DNA: TGTGCCAGCAGTGTTTTAAATGAAAAACTGTTTTTT
CDR3: CASSVLNEKLFF

length: 14
J: TRBJ2-1
V: TRBV11-2
size: NA
D: TRBD1
DNA: TGTGCCAGCAGACTTAGGGGGCCCTACAATGAGCAGTTCTTC
CDR3: CASRLRGPYNEQFF

length: 17
J: TRBJ2-2
V: TRBV7-3
size: NA
D: TRBD2
DNA: TGTGCCAGCAGCTTAAATCTGCGGGGGGCCCCCCCCGGGGAGCTGTTTTTT
CDR3: CASSLNLRGAPPGELFF

length: 13
J: TRBJ2-1
V: TRBV5-8
size: NA
D: NA
DNA: TGTGCCAGCAGCTTGGAGGGGTCGGATGAGCAGTTCTTC
CDR3: CASSLEGSDEQFF

length: 13
J: TRBJ1-2
V: TRBV15
size: NA
D: NA
DNA: TGTGCCACCAGCATCCGGACTGAGTATGGCTACACCTTC
CDR3: CATSIRTEYGYTF

length: 13
J: TRBJ1-1
V: TRBV18
size: NA
D: NA
DNA: TGTGCCAGCTCACAGACAAAGAACACTGAAGCTTTCTTT
CDR3: CASSQTKNTEAFF

length: 15
J: TRBJ1-6
V: TRBV25-1
size: few
D: NA
DNA: TGTGCCAGCAGTGAATATTTGGGCTGGGATTCACCCCTCCACTTT
CDR3: CASSEYLGWDSPLHF

length: 14
J: TRBJ2-7
V: TRBV30
size: once
D: NA
DNA: TGTGCCTGGAGTCTTAACGCTATCTCCTACGAGCAGTACTTC
CDR3: CAWSLNAISYEQYF

length: 12
J: TRBJ2-7
V: TRBV29-1
size: few
D: NA
DNA: TGCAGCGTCTCACAGTCAATCTACGAGCAGTACTTC
CDR3: CSVSQSIYEQYF

length: 15
J: TRBJ2-3
V: TRBV5-1
size: NA
D: NA
DNA: TGCGCCAGCAGCTTGGATGGGGGGGCGGTAGATACGCAGTATTTT
CDR3: CASSLDGGAVDTQYF

length: 15
J: TRBJ2-2
V: TRBV5-1
size: NA
D: NA
DNA: TGCGCCAGCAGCTTGGTAGAATCGAACACCGGGGAGCTGTTTTTT
CDR3: CASSLVESNTGELFF